This passage covers 23 T cell receptor beta chains from one sample sequenced in a study of T cells in Graves' hyperthyroidism and ophthalmopathy. The source material, RNA transcripts, was used to amplify TCR beta CDR3 regions. The primer set for the first-round RT-PCR of the TCR CDR3 was HTBI. TCRdb used MiXCR to reprocess the multiplex PCR reads, holding one entry per CDR3 protein. The table includes some 570,000 distinct CDR3 sequences, 12% to 15% detected once. The specimen sequenced was blood. Every receptor here comes from a young woman with Graves' ophthalmopathy.

This chain links TRBV7-9 with TRBJ2-3; 7 nucleotides agree with TRBD1. CDR1 is SEHNR and CDR2 is FQNEAQ in the germline V gene (reference sequence). V lost 5 bases and J lost 2; bases outside the gene matches: 7. The CDR3 spans 15 residues. CDR3 in amino acids: CASSPTGVNTDTQYF. CDR3 DNA sequence: TGTGCCAGCAGCCCCACAGGGGTGAACACAGATACGCAGTATTTT. Looking up the rest from reference TRBV7-9 and TRBJ2-3 gives the full variable domain: DTGVSQNPRHKITKRGQNVTFRCDPISEHNRLYWYRQTLGQGPEFLTYFQNEAQLEKSRLLSDRFSAERPKGSFSTLEIQRTEQGDSAMYLCASSPTGVNTDTQYFGPGTRLTVL.

This rearrangement joins TRBV7-9 to TRBJ2-7; D is unclear. Trimming cost V 0 bases and J 0 bases, with 9 bases left between them. This CDR3 region has 15 residues. Germline loops: CDR1 SEHNR, CDR2 FQNEAQ (reference sequence). In DNA form, the CDR3 reads TGTGCCAGCAGCTTAGCTAAGGACGGCTCCTACGAGCAGTACTTC. Amino acids: CASSLAKDGSYEQYF. Combining the CDR3 with reference TRBV7-9 and TRBJ2-7 gives the whole variable domain DTGVSQNPRHKITKRGQNVTFRCDPISEHNRLYWYRQTLGQGPEFLTYFQNEAQLEKSRLLSDRFSAERPKGSFSTLEIQRTEQGDSAMYLCASSLAKDGSYEQYFGPGTRLTVT.

In this sample, this clonotype turned up many times. This rearrangement joins TRBV27 to TRBJ2-1; 7 positions agree with TRBD2. Germline-derived CDR1 and CDR2 are MNHEY and SMNVEV (reference sequence). The V gene end was trimmed by 3 bases and the J gene end by 4 bases; junction bases not matched to a gene: 6. The CDR3 loop spans 15 amino acids. The DNA for the CDR3 is TGTGCCAGCAGTTTTTCGGGGGAGGGGTACAATGAGCAGTTCTTC. Amino acids: CASSFSGEGYNEQFF.

This chain connects TRBV4-3 to TRBJ2-3; D may be TRBD2 (7 bases). Germline CDR1 and CDR2: LGHNA and YSLEER. CDR3 length: 16 amino acids. The V end was cut by 3 bases, the J end by 2 bases, with 15 bases between. DNA for the CDR3: TGCGCCAGCAGCCAGAGAGGGGGACTACCCACAGATACGCAGTATTTT. Protein product: CASSQRGGLPTDTQYF.

This clonotype has ten or more counts. V usage is TRBV10-3 and J usage is TRBJ1-5; 8 bases map to TRBD1. The junction had 1 base not matched to a gene; V was cut back by 4 bases and J by 2 bases. The germline V gene has CDR1 ENHRY and CDR2 SYGVKD. The CDR3 length is 14 residues. The CDR3 nucleotides read TGTGCCATCAGTGCGACAGGGGGCAATCAGCCCCAGCATTTT. Translation gives CAISATGGNQPQHF.

This clonotype was seen at least ten times. This chain links TRBV18 with TRBJ2-1; D is undetermined. The CDR3 has 9 residues. V was trimmed by 4 bases and J by 15 bases, leaving 7 bases between them. Germline CDR1 and CDR2: KGHSH and LQKENI. This CDR3 reads CASSRRRFF. CDR3 nucleotide sequence: TGTGCCAGCTCACGGCGGCGGTTCTTC.

This clonotype has at least ten counts. This rearrangement joins TRBV6-1 to TRBJ2-3; D is perhaps TRBD1 (5 bases). The CDR3 sequence is 16 residues long. Trimming removed 7 bases from V and 5 bases from J, with 22 bases in between. The germline gives CDR1 MNHNS, CDR2 SASEGT. CDR3 in DNA: TGTGCCAGCACACCCTACAGGCGTCGTAGTGGAGATACGCAGTATTTT. It encodes CASTPYRRRSGDTQYF.

In this sample, this clonotype turned up many times. The rearrangement joins TRBV2 to TRBJ2-7, with TRBD1 as a possible D gene (6 bases). This CDR3 has 13 amino acids. Germline CDR1 and CDR2: SNHLY and FYNNEI. The V end was cut by 7 bases, the J end by 4 bases, with 14 bases between. CDR3: CASKPGHAYEQYF. DNA of the CDR3: TGTGCCAGCAAACCGGGACACGCTTACGAGCAGTACTTC.

This clonotype was seen ten or more times. This rearrangement joins TRBV20-1 to TRBJ2-3, with 10 bases matching TRBD2. The J segment lost 0 bases and the V segment lost 0 bases, leaving 9 bases of the junction unmatched. The CDR3 spans 18 residues. CDR1 and CDR2 (germline): DFQATT, SNEGSKA (reference sequence). The CDR3 nucleotides are TGCAGTGCTAGAGACCCATTAGCGGGAGGTTCTAGCACAGATACGCAGTATTTT. Its translation: CSARDPLAGGSSTDTQYF.

This clonotype was recorded at least ten times. V usage is TRBV28 and J usage is TRBJ2-5; TRBD2 matches at 9 bases. In germline, CDR1 is MDHEN, CDR2 SYDVKM. Trimming cost V 3 bases and J 3 bases; bases outside gene matches: 14. The CDR3 extends over 18 amino acids. The CDR3 loop is CASSFPQDTSGFEETQYF. The CDR3 DNA follows: TGTGCCAGCAGTTTCCCCCAGGATACTAGCGGGTTTGAAGAGACCCAGTACTTC. Variable domain in full (rest from reference TRBV28 and TRBJ2-5): DVKVTQSSRYLVKRTGEKVFLECVQDMDHENMFWYRQDPGLGLRLIYFSYDVKMKEKGDIPEGYSVSREKKERFSLILESASTNQTSMYLCASSFPQDTSGFEETQYFGPGTRLLVL.

The chain employs TRBV20-1 and TRBJ2-1; D is ambiguous. V dropped 3 bases and J dropped 8 bases, with 17 bases sitting between them. CDR3 length: 14 residues. Germline V gives CDR1 DFQATT, CDR2 SNEGSKA (reference sequence). The DNA for the CDR3 is TGCAGTGCTAGGACTCTTTTTGAGCTCTATGAGCAGTTCTTC. It translates to CSARTLFELYEQFF.

This clonotype has a count of ten or more. V and J are TRBV7-8 and TRBJ2-1; D is undetermined. In germline, CDR1 is SGHVS, CDR2 FQNEAQ. Trimming left V 5 bases short and J 5 bases short, with 19 bases between. The CDR3 spans 16 residues. In DNA, the CDR3 is TGTGCCAGCAGCCACCCGGCGGACCGCCTGAACAATGAGCAGTTCTTC. Its translation: CASSHPADRLNNEQFF.

This clonotype has at least ten counts. The chain recombines TRBV12-3 or TRBV12-4 with TRBJ2-7, with TRBD2 identical over 7 bases. The V and J ends lost 4 bases and 1 base, in that order; junction bases with no gene match: 4. The CDR3 is 14 amino acids. DNA of the CDR3: TGTGCCAGCAGTTACGGGGGAGGGTCCTACGAGCAGTACTTC. This sequence encodes CASSYGGGSYEQYF.

This clonotype was detected ten times or more. This rearrangement joins TRBV3-1 to TRBJ2-3; 12 positions agree with TRBD2. Losses at the gene ends were 1 base for V and 5 bases for J; bases not matched to a gene: 4. Germline CDR1 is LGHDT and CDR2 is YNNKEL (reference sequence). The CDR3 runs to 16 residues. CDR3 sequence: CASSQGTSGTGDTQYF. The CDR3 DNA follows: TGTGCCAGCAGCCAAGGGACTAGCGGGACCGGAGATACGCAGTATTTT.

This clonotype was counted only a few times. This rearrangement joins TRBV4-1 to TRBJ2-3; D remains ambiguous. The CDR3 contains 16 residues. CDR1 and CDR2 from the germline V gene are MGHRA and YSYEKL. V was shortened by 3 bases and J by 0 bases, with 13 bases between the two germline ends. As DNA, the CDR3 is TGCGCCAGCAGCCACGTCGTCTGGATGAGCACAGATACGCAGTATTTT. Translated, it gives CASSHVVWMSTDTQYF.

Many counts were recorded for this clonotype. The V call is TRBV24-1, the J call TRBJ2-1; 12 nucleotides agree with TRBD2. Looked up from germline, CDR1 is KGHDR and CDR2 is SFDVKD. Unmatched junction bases numbered 4, after V lost 4 bases and J lost 7 bases. The CDR3 loop spans 15 amino acids. The CDR3 DNA is TGTGCCACCAGTGACCCTAGCGGGAGGGAGAATGAGCAGTTCTTC. The encoded protein is CATSDPSGRENEQFF.

There are many counts of this clonotype. The genes are TRBV27 and TRBJ2-7; perhaps D is TRBD1 or TRBD2 (6 bases each). CDR3 length equals 17 residues. From germline, CDR1 is MNHEY and CDR2 SMNVEV (reference sequence). Deletions cut 8 bases from V and 3 bases from J, with 26 bases between. The CDR3 reads CASHSTARGTRLYEQYF. The CDR3 nucleotides read TGTGCCAGCCACTCTACCGCCCGCGGGACAAGACTCTACGAGCAGTACTTC.

This clonotype was observed many times. The chain combines TRBV12-3 or TRBV12-4 with TRBJ2-3; D might be TRBD2 (5 bases). CDR3 length equals 14 residues. V was pared by 6 bases and J by 4 bases, with 14 bases between. The CDR3, as DNA: TGTGCCAGCAGCCCCCCACTAGAGCCAGATACGCAGTATTTT. Amino acid sequence: CASSPPLEPDTQYF.

Ten or more counts support this clonotype. V gene TRBV6-1 combines with J gene TRBJ1-1; a weak D match, TRBD1 (6 bases). The V gene lost 7 bases and the J gene lost 4 bases, with 13 bases spanning the gap. The germline CDR1 and CDR2 sequences are MNHNS and SASEGT. The CDR3 has 13 amino acids. CDR3 protein: CASNRVFSTEAFF. In nucleotides, the CDR3 is TGTGCCAGCAACAGGGTTTTCTCCACTGAAGCTTTCTTT.

This clonotype was observed many times. The chain uses TRBV12-3 or TRBV12-4 and TRBJ1-1; D is unclear. V was pared by 6 bases and J by 4 bases, with 21 bases between. The CDR3 consists of 16 residues. The CDR3 is CASSLSLGRSGTEAFF. The CDR3 DNA follows: TGTGCCAGCAGCCTATCACTCGGCAGGTCGGGCACTGAAGCTTTCTTT.

The table lists this clonotype with many counts. The chain uses TRBV6-2 or TRBV6-3 and TRBJ2-1; TRBD2 agrees at 11 bases. Germline V CDR1 and CDR2: MNHEY, SVGEGT. The CDR3 extends over 17 amino acids. After removal of 4 bases from V and 5 bases from J, the junction contained 10 bases not matched to a gene. CDR3 coding DNA: TGTGCCAGCAGTTTTCCCTTAGCGGGAGGGATTGACAATGAGCAGTTCTTC. Translating gives CASSFPLAGGIDNEQFF.

The table lists this clonotype with a few counts. Here the CDR3 DNA reads TGTGCCAGCAGCCGGAATTGGGGTACTGGAAACACCATATATTTT. Residues: CASSRNWGTGNTIYF. The chain combines TRBV11-3 with TRBJ1-3; unclear D gene. This CDR3 is 15 amino acids long. Germline-derived CDR1 and CDR2 are SGHNT and YENEEA. The V end lost 5 bases, the J end lost 2 bases, and 13 bases lay between the germline ends.

This clonotype was detected once. One base away lies a much larger clone, so this may be a sequencing read error. The rearrangement links TRBV7-2 to TRBJ1-2, with no clear D. V was pared by 5 bases and J by 1 base, with 8 bases between. CDR1 SGHTA and CDR2 FQGNSA come from the germline V gene. The CDR3 length is 13 residues. CDR3 residues: CASSIWVNYGYTF. The CDR3 DNA follows: TGTGCCAGCAGCATATGGGTTAACTATGGCTACACCTTC.